The next 26 T cell receptor beta chains were all read from a single sample in a study of technical replicates of blood from four donors. Clones were sequenced by immunoSEQ multiplex PCR, and TCRdb holds only the in-frame ones, with some missing. The profile covers 85,000 to 100,000 clones, with 90% to 96% appearing a single time and approximately 0.22% taken by the ten largest. Sequencing input: T cells isolated from PBMCs. The receptors here all came from a human donor in good health.

This chain joins TRBV27 and TRBJ2-7; 13 bases match TRBD2. CDR1 and CDR2 from the germline V gene are MNHEY and SMNVEV (reference sequence). CDR3 length: 20 amino acids. V dropped 2 bases and J dropped 1; count of bases not matched to a gene: 14. CDR3 residues: CASSLKFAAGLAGSSYEQYF. CDR3 DNA sequence: TGTGCCAGCAGTTTAAAGTTTGCCGCGGGACTAGCGGGAAGTTCCTACGAGCAGTACTTC.

This sequence joins TRBV28 and TRBJ1-5, with 9 nucleotides matching TRBD1. CDR1 MDHEN and CDR2 SYDVKM come from the germline V gene. The length of the CDR3 is 14 residues. Unmatched junction bases numbered 6, after V lost 8 bases and J lost 4 bases. CDR3 region: CASCSGTGNQPQHF. The CDR3 DNA follows: TGTGCCAGCTGCTCCGGGACAGGGAATCAGCCCCAGCATTTT.

J is TRBJ1-4 and V is TRBV18; no clear D gene. Trimming took 8 bases from V and 6 from J, leaving 13 bases between them. The CDR3 has 13 amino acids. Germline values: CDR1 KGHSH, CDR2 LQKENI. Here the CDR3 DNA reads TGTGCCAGCGCCCTAGCGAGGGATGAAAAACTGTTTTTT. This gives the protein CASALARDEKLFF.

V usage is TRBV6-5 and J usage is TRBJ1-5; the D is unclear. Between the trimmed V and J ends, which lost 1 base and 0 bases, there was a span of 7 bases. The CDR3 length is 15 residues. The germline CDR1 and CDR2 sequences are MNHEY and SVGAGI. This CDR3 is CASSYLSDSNQPQHF. CDR3 coding DNA: TGTGCCAGCAGTTACTTGTCAGATAGCAATCAGCCCCAGCATTTT.

The chain has TRBV7-2 and TRBJ2-1, with D tentatively TRBD2 (5 bases). V was cut by 0 bases and J by 8 bases, with 8 bases left in between. Germline loops: CDR1 SGHTA, CDR2 FQGNSA. CDR3 length equals 13 residues. CDR3 nucleotide sequence: TGTGCCAGCAGCTTAGCGTTGAGGGATGAGCAGTTCTTC. Translation gives CASSLALRDEQFF.

This clone was recorded only once. The chain has TRBV28 and TRBJ1-2; perhaps TRBD1 as D (5 bases). The CDR3 consists of 17 residues. V was shortened by 4 bases and J by 8 bases, with 26 bases between the two germline ends. Per germline, CDR1 MDHEN and CDR2 SYDVKM. CDR3 nucleotide sequence: TGTGCCAGCAGTTCCCCCTCATCATGGGGCCCTTTGGAGGGCTACACCTTC. Amino acid sequence: CASSSPSSWGPLEGYTF.

This clone was seen just once. The chain employs TRBV19 and TRBJ1-5, with 7 bases aligning to TRBD1. V shed 6 bases, J shed 2 bases, and the junction held 10 bases outside the gene matches. CDR3 length: 16 residues. Germline V gene data show CDR1 as LNHDA and CDR2 as SQIVND (reference sequence). The CDR3 DNA follows: TGTGCCAGTAGGCAGACGGACAGGTGGGGCAATCAGCCCCAGCATTTT. This codes for CASRQTDRWGNQPQHF.

J is TRBJ2-7 and V is TRBV29-1, with D possibly TRBD2 on 6 matching bases. The V end lost 4 bases, the J end lost 3 bases, and 13 bases lay between the germline ends. In germline, CDR1 is SQVTM, CDR2 ANQGSEA. This CDR3 has 13 amino acids. The CDR3 reads CSVGAGTFYEQYF. CDR3 sequence (DNA): TGCAGCGTTGGTGCGGGGACCTTCTACGAGCAGTACTTC.

The chain has TRBV6-1 and TRBJ2-5; TRBD1 matches at 7 bases. The J call may be incorrect, as the DNA end agrees better with TRBJ2-7. Germline CDR1 reads MNHNS; CDR2 reads SASEGT. The CDR3 has 15 residues. CDR3 DNA sequence: TGTGCCAGCAGTGAAGTAATGGGACAGACCTACGAGCAGTACTTC. Residues: CASSEVMGQTYEQYF.

Comments on this clone: Additional DNA sequences in this sample encode the identical CDR3. The chain uses TRBV4-1 and TRBJ2-3; TRBD2 matches 10 bases. With 0 bases clipped from V and 5 bases from J, the junction kept 8 bases outside the gene matches. CDR1 is MGHRA, CDR2 YSYEKL, per germline. CDR3 length equals 17 residues. The CDR3 bases are TGCGCCAGCAGCCAAGAGGAGCTAGCGGGAGTGGGAGATACGCAGTATTTT. Translated: CASSQEELAGVGDTQYF.

The genes are TRBV2 and TRBJ1-5; TRBD1 might be the D (6 bases). The CDR3 covers 16 residues. Trimming removed 7 bases from V and 6 bases from J, with 22 bases in between. Germline V gene data show CDR1 as SNHLY and CDR2 as FYNNEI. The CDR3 spells CASTQNGEGQFQPQHF. CDR3 DNA: TGTGCCAGCACTCAAAACGGGGAGGGACAATTTCAGCCCCAGCATTTT.

V is TRBV28 and J is TRBJ1-4, with 8 bases that match TRBD1. Trimming took 6 bases from V and 15 from J; bases not matched to a gene: 6. The germline CDR1 and CDR2 sequences are MDHEN and SYDVKM. This CDR3 has 11 residues. As DNA, the CDR3 is TGTGCCAGCAGGTCCGGACAGGGTGTGTTTTTT. This gives the protein CASRSGQGVFF. The variable domain in full, completed from reference TRBV28 and TRBJ1-4, reads DVKVTQSSRYLVKRTGEKVFLECVQDMDHENMFWYRQDPGLGLRLIYFSYDVKMKEKGDIPEGYSVSREKKERFSLILESASTNQTSMYLCASRSGQGVFFGSGTQLSVL.

This clone has only one observation. The chain has TRBV6-5 and TRBJ2-7, with D possibly matching TRBD2 (6 bases). V was pared by 0 bases and J by 6 bases, with 15 bases between. The CDR3 spans 15 residues. Germline V gene data show CDR1 as MNHEY and CDR2 as SVGAGI. The CDR3 sequence: CASSYSIVRESEQYF. The CDR3 DNA follows: TGTGCCAGCAGTTACTCGATTGTTCGGGAGTCCGAGCAGTACTTC.

CDR3 loop: CASSFSGGLSYTGELFF. The CDR3 bases are TGTGCCAGCAGCTTTTCAGGGGGATTATCCTACACCGGGGAGCTGTTTTTT. This sequence joins TRBV7-3 and TRBJ2-2; 7 positions agree with TRBD1. CDR1 is SGHTA and CDR2 is FQGTGA in the germline V gene. V lost 3 bases and J lost 3; bases outside the gene matches: 10. The CDR3 covers 17 residues.

The chain combines TRBV28 with TRBJ2-1; 7 bases match TRBD1. After removal of 10 bases from V and 4 bases from J, the junction contained 10 bases not matched to a gene. The CDR3 contains 14 residues. CDR1 and CDR2 from the germline V gene are MDHEN and SYDVKM. DNA for the CDR3: TGTGCCACCCAGGGTCCGGGACAGTACAATGAGCAGTTCTTC. Residues: CATQGPGQYNEQFF.

The genes are TRBV6-5 and TRBJ1-1; no firm D call. There are 14 residues in the CDR3. Germline V gene data show CDR1 as MNHEY and CDR2 as SVGAGI. Trimming shortened V by 6 bases and J by 5 bases, and 16 bases separated the two germline ends. Written as DNA, the CDR3 is TGTGCCAGCAGGGGCATGGTCGCGAGTACTGAAGCTTTCTTT. This encodes CASRGMVASTEAFF.

The chain combines TRBV10-1 with TRBJ1-2, with unresolved D. The CDR3 length is 12 residues. CDR1 WNHNN and CDR2 SYGVQD come from the germline V gene (reference sequence). Between the trimmed V and J ends, which lost 3 bases and 8 bases, there was a span of 10 bases. The CDR3 here is CASSENFSGYTF. The DNA for the CDR3 is TGCGCCAGCAGTGAAAATTTTTCGGGCTACACCTTC.

The chain carries TRBV27 and TRBJ2-1, with 7 bases lining up with TRBD2. CDR3 length: 14 amino acids. V gave up 6 bases and J gave up 3 bases; unmatched junction bases: 5. The germline gives CDR1 MNHEY, CDR2 SMNVEV (reference sequence). CDR3 coding DNA: TGTGCCAGCAGCCGTGGCGGGAGCTACAATGAGCAGTTCTTC. It yields the protein CASSRGGSYNEQFF.

In this sample, this clone turned up once. The rearrangement joins TRBV27 to TRBJ2-5, with TRBD2 matching 7 bases. The CDR3 spans 14 residues. CDR1 and CDR2 from the germline V gene are MNHEY and SMNVEV (reference sequence). V was pared by 5 bases and J by 5 bases, with 8 bases of the junction left unmatched. CDR3 DNA sequence: TGTGCCAGCAGTCCCGTGGGGGGGTTGGAGACCCAGTACTTC. This codes for CASSPVGGLETQYF.

The chain employs TRBV15 and TRBJ2-3, with TRBD2 matching over 15 bases. V lost 3 bases to trimming and J lost 3 bases; unmatched junction nucleotides: 4. Germline V gene lookup returns CDR1 LNHNV and CDR2 YYDKDF (reference sequence). CDR3 length: 17 residues. CDR3 loop: CATSRVGLAGGTDTQYF. Here the CDR3 DNA reads TGTGCCACCAGCAGGGTGGGACTAGCGGGGGGTACAGATACGCAGTATTTT.

The DNA for the CDR3 is TGCGCCAAGGGAGGCGAGAACAATGAGCAGTTCTTC. Residues: CAKGGENNEQFF. The rearrangement joins TRBV10-1 to TRBJ2-1; a weak D match, TRBD2 (6 bases). Germline CDR1 is WNHNN and CDR2 is SYGVQD (reference sequence). V lost 10 bases and J 5 bases, leaving 12 bases between the germline ends. The CDR3 is made up of 12 amino acids.

The rearrangement links TRBV6-4 to TRBJ2-1, with D unresolved. Germline V CDR1 and CDR2: MRHNA, SNTAGT. V dropped 4 bases and J dropped 0 bases, with 10 bases sitting between them. This CDR3 comprises 15 residues. CDR3 region: CASSGDAGSYNEQFF. In DNA, the CDR3 is TGTGCCAGCAGTGGAGATGCCGGCTCCTACAATGAGCAGTTCTTC.

J is TRBJ1-5 and V is TRBV7-9, with 9 bases matching TRBD1. There are 15 residues in the CDR3. Germline V gene sequence: CDR1 SEHNR, CDR2 FQNEAQ (reference sequence). V was pared by 5 bases and J by 7 bases, with 9 bases of the junction left unmatched. This chain's CDR3 is CASSGTGGAGQPQHF. The DNA for the CDR3 is TGTGCCAGCAGCGGAACAGGGGGCGCCGGGCAGCCCCAGCATTTT.

This clone is a singleton in its sample. This chain uses TRBV7-2 with TRBJ2-2, with D uncertain. The ends were cut back, 6 bases at V and 0 bases at J, with 11 bases in the middle. This CDR3 region has 15 residues. Germline V gene data show CDR1 as SGHTA and CDR2 as FQGNSA. For the CDR3, the DNA is TGTGCCAGCAGTTCCAGGTCGTCGAACACCGGGGAGCTGTTTTTT. Encoded protein: CASSSRSSNTGELFF.

V is TRBV12-5 and J is TRBJ1-2; TRBD1 is a possible D gene (6 bases). Trimming pared 2 bases from V and 4 bases from J, leaving 17 bases between. CDR3 length: 16 amino acids. Germline V gene sequence: CDR1 LGHNT, CDR2 FRNRAP. As DNA, the CDR3 is TGTGCTAGTGGTTTGTACTTAGGGGGTAGCCTCTATGGCTACACCTTC. It codes for CASGLYLGGSLYGYTF.

This sequence joins TRBV6-1 and TRBJ1-1; no definite D call. This CDR3 region has 10 residues. Germline values: CDR1 MNHNS, CDR2 SASEGT. Trimming left V 8 bases short and J 7 bases short, with 8 bases between. CDR3 bases: TGTGCCAGCGGCAACTATGAAGCTTTCTTT. Translated: CASGNYEAFF.